This passage covers 20 T cell receptor beta chains from one sample sequenced in a study of blood T cell repertoires in COVID-19. Profiling relied on immunoSEQ multiplex PCR, and the TCRdb table lists in-frame clones only, not all of them. This table has some 300,000 clones, 88% appearing once. The sequenced sample consisted of peripheral blood. These receptors were collected from a woman aged 25 to 39 who had recovered from COVID-19.

The gene calls are TRBV5-5 and TRBJ2-7; 9 nucleotides align to TRBD1. Germline V gene data show CDR1 as SGHKS and CDR2 as YYEKEE (reference sequence). V gave up 5 bases and J gave up 1 base; unmatched junction bases: 1. The CDR3 runs to 13 residues. CDR3 loop: CASRQGASYEQYF. CDR3 coding DNA: TGTGCCAGCAGACAGGGGGCGTCCTACGAGCAGTACTTC.

This chain uses TRBV2 with TRBJ1-2; TRBD1 might be the D (5 bases). Germline values: CDR1 SNHLY, CDR2 FYNNEI. V was trimmed by 7 bases and J by 7 bases, leaving 13 bases between them. This CDR3 is 12 amino acids long. CDR3 DNA: TGTGCCAGCAACCGGGACTCTTCTGGCTACACCTTC. Translation gives CASNRDSSGYTF. The complete variable domain, with remaining parts taken from reference TRBV2 and TRBJ1-2, reads EPEVTQTPSHQVTQMGQEVILRCVPISNHLYFYWYRQILGQKVEFLVSFYNNEISEKSEIFDDQFSVERPDGSNFTLKIRSTKLEDSAMYFCASNRDSSGYTFGSGTRLTVV.

The chain has TRBV5-6 and TRBJ2-3; D call uncertain. CDR1 SGHDT and CDR2 YYEEEE come from the germline V gene. This CDR3 spans 12 amino acids. V shed 1 base and J shed 5 bases, with 5 bases lying between them. CDR3 in DNA: TGTGCCAGCAGCTTGCCGGGAGATACGCAGTATTTT. This sequence encodes CASSLPGDTQYF.

The CDR3 spells CSARGPTSYEQYF. Here the CDR3 DNA reads TGCAGTGCTCGTGGACCGACTAGCTACGAGCAGTACTTC. This sequence joins TRBV20-1 and TRBJ2-7, with TRBD2 as a possible D gene (6 bases). Trimming cost V 5 bases and J 3 bases, with 14 bases left between them. CDR3 size: 13 residues. CDR1 is DFQATT and CDR2 is SNEGSKA in the germline V gene (reference sequence).

The chain has TRBV23-1 and TRBJ1-1; TRBD1 aligns across 7 bases. TRBV23-1 is identified as an open reading frame with a role that is uncertain. Germline trimming cut 4 bases from V and 1 base from J; bases unmatched to any gene: 6. This CDR3 region has 15 residues. CDR3 nucleotide sequence: TGCGCCAGCAGTCGGACCGGACAGGCGAACACTGAAGCTTTCTTT. Protein product: CASSRTGQANTEAFF.

The rearrangement uses TRBV7-8 and TRBJ2-1, with 8 bases aligning to TRBD2. The CDR3 is 17 residues long. Per the germline V gene, CDR1 is SGHVS and CDR2 is FQNEAQ. V dropped 1 base and J dropped 0; count of bases not matched to a gene: 5. The CDR3 protein is CASSLVPGGGSYNEQFF. The CDR3 DNA reads TGTGCCAGCAGCTTAGTTCCGGGGGGGGGCTCCTACAATGAGCAGTTCTTC.

The V gene is TRBV28, the J gene TRBJ1-2; 10 bases agree with TRBD1. This CDR3 is built from 15 residues. Germline-derived CDR1 and CDR2 are MDHEN and SYDVKM. The V and J ends lost 6 bases and 5 bases, in that order; junction bases with no gene match: 9. The CDR3 region is CASRTGTGVRYGYTF. CDR3 nucleotide sequence: TGTGCCAGCAGAACCGGGACAGGGGTTAGGTATGGCTACACCTTC.

This sequence joins TRBV18 and TRBJ1-1, with D unresolved. Germline V gene sequence: CDR1 KGHSH, CDR2 LQKENI. CDR3 length equals 13 residues. V was pared by 3 bases and J by 8 bases, with 13 bases between. CDR3 region: CASSPVRQAEAFF. The CDR3, as DNA: TGTGCCAGCTCACCCGTCAGGCAGGCAGAAGCTTTCTTT.

This rearrangement joins TRBV7-9 to TRBJ1-6; TRBD1 matches at 7 bases. With V trimmed by 2 bases and J by 8 bases, 6 bases remained unmatched. The CDR3 is 15 amino acids. Germline V gene data show CDR1 as SEHNR and CDR2 as FQNEAQ (reference sequence). CDR3 DNA sequence: TGTGCCAGCAGCTTAAAGGACAGGAATCATTCACCCCTCCACTTT. The encoded protein is CASSLKDRNHSPLHF.

This chain joins TRBV29-1 and TRBJ1-5; TRBD1 matches at 7 bases. V shed 5 bases, J shed 7 bases, and the junction held 8 bases outside the gene matches. This CDR3 comprises 13 residues. Germline values: CDR1 SQVTM, CDR2 ANQGSEA. The CDR3 DNA follows: TGCAGCGTTAGGACAGGTTCAGGGCAGCCCCAGCATTTT. It encodes CSVRTGSGQPQHF.

This chain uses TRBV27 with TRBJ1-2, with D possibly matching TRBD1 (5 bases). CDR3 length equals 13 residues. Between the trimmed V and J ends, which lost 7 bases and 7 bases, there was a span of 16 bases. From germline, CDR1 is MNHEY and CDR2 SMNVEV (reference sequence). CDR3 DNA: TGTGCCAGCAAACTGCGGGGGGTGGGTGGCTACACCTTC. It codes for CASKLRGVGGYTF.

The chain employs TRBV7-8 and TRBJ2-7, with 14 bases matching TRBD2. V was pared by 1 base and J by 6 bases, with 8 bases of the junction left unmatched. The CDR3 is made up of 17 amino acids. Germline loops: CDR1 SGHVS, CDR2 FQNEAQ. This CDR3 is CASSLEGTSGGPGEQYF. The CDR3 nucleotides read TGTGCCAGCAGCTTAGAGGGGACTAGCGGGGGCCCAGGCGAGCAGTACTTC.

In this sample, this clone turned up a few times. The gene calls are TRBV21-1 and TRBJ1-5. TRBV21-1 is an annotated pseudogene. This CDR3 contains 14 residues. Here the CDR3 reads CASSKVSELWPQHF. Here the CDR3 DNA reads TGTGCCAGCAGCAAGGTTTCCGAACTCTGGCCCCAGCATTTT.

This chain links TRBV5-1 with TRBJ1-1; 7 bases agree with TRBD1. The CDR3 runs 12 residues. Unmatched junction bases numbered 4, after V lost 3 bases and J lost 8 bases. CDR1 and CDR2 (germline): SGHRS, YFSETQ. The CDR3, as DNA: TGCGCCAGCAGCTCTCAGGGGGTGGAAGCTTTCTTT. This gives the protein CASSSQGVEAFF.

This chain uses TRBV6-6 with TRBJ2-7; D is unresolved. The CDR3 runs 13 residues. Trimming shortened V by 4 bases and J by 2 bases, and 9 bases separated the two germline ends. CDR1 is MNHNY, CDR2 SVGAGI, per germline (reference sequence). As DNA, the CDR3 is TGTGCCAGCAGTTCGCGGTCCCCCTACGAGCAGTACTTC. It translates to CASSSRSPYEQYF.

The chain recombines TRBV19 with TRBJ2-7, with 8 bases identical to TRBD1. V lost 5 bases to trimming and J lost 2 bases; unmatched junction nucleotides: 2. The CDR3 totals 13 residues. Germline V gene sequence: CDR1 LNHDA, CDR2 SQIVND (reference sequence). The CDR3 DNA reads TGTGCCAGTAGTGGACAGGGTACCTACGAGCAGTACTTC. Its translation is CASSGQGTYEQYF.

This chain joins TRBV11-2 and TRBJ2-5; the D gene is possibly TRBD1 (5 bases). Deletions cut 2 bases from V and 2 bases from J, with 6 bases between. The germline gives CDR1 SGHAT, CDR2 FQNNGV. The CDR3 sequence is 13 residues long. In nucleotides, the CDR3 is TGTGCCAGCAGCTTACAGGGTCAAGAGACCCAGTACTTC. Translating it yields CASSLQGQETQYF.

This chain connects TRBV10-2 to TRBJ2-3; 7 nucleotides line up with TRBD1. The CDR3 has 13 residues. The trim removed 10 bases at V and 5 bases at J, leaving 9 bases unmatched. Germline assignment: CDR1 WSHSY and CDR2 SAAADI. CDR3 coding DNA: TGCGCCACCCGGGACAGCAGTCAAGATACGCAGTATTTT. It specifies CATRDSSQDTQYF.

The chain employs TRBV6-6 and TRBJ2-5, with D possibly matching TRBD1 (6 bases). The germline CDR1 and CDR2 sequences are MNHNY and SVGAGI (reference sequence). Trimming pared 0 bases from V and 1 base from J, leaving 12 bases between. This CDR3 has 16 amino acids. The CDR3 spells CASSYSTGQIQETQYF. CDR3 nucleotide sequence: TGTGCCAGCAGTTACTCGACTGGACAGATCCAAGAGACCCAGTACTTC.

This chain links TRBV20-1 with TRBJ2-7; D is perhaps TRBD1 (5 bases). V was pared by 6 bases and J by 2 bases, with 8 bases between. This CDR3 has 11 amino acids. The germline V gene has CDR1 DFQATT and CDR2 SNEGSKA (reference sequence). For the CDR3, the DNA is TGCAGTGCCCAAGGGGCCTACGAGCAGTACTTC. As protein: CSAQGAYEQYF.